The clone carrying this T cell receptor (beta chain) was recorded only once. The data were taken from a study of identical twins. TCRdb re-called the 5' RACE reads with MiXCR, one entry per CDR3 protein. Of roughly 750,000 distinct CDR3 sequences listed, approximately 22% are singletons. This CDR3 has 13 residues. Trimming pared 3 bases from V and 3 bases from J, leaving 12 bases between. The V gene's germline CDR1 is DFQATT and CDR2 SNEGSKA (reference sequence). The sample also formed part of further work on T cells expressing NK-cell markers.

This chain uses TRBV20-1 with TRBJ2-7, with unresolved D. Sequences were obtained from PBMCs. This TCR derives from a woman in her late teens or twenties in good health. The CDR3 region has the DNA TGCAGTGCTAGCTGGCTAGGCAACTACGAGCAGTACTTC. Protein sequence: CSASWLGNYEQYF.